What follows describes a single T cell receptor (beta chain). Its antigen is still unknown. Every donor had one or more pre-ART and two or more post-ART PBMC samples. The record originates from a study of long-term antiretroviral therapy in people with HIV. Findings and limits, study-wide: The study found that diversity rose after ART but stayed below transplant donor controls.

It was version v3.0 of the immunoSEQ assay that was run at survey level. Measured with immunoSEQ multiplex PCR; TCRdb has only the in-frame clones, and not every one. Of about 30,000 clones listed, over 90% are singletons. Germline CDR1 and CDR2: SGHRS and YFSETQ. There are 17 residues in the CDR3. The V and J ends lost 4 bases and 4 bases, in that order; junction bases with no gene match: 9. Sequenced here: unsorted PBMCs, sampled roughly 6.5 years after starting antiretroviral therapy. The receptor comes from a woman aged 40 to 50 with HIV. This chain joins TRBV5-1 and TRBJ2-2; TRBD2 agrees at 11 bases. The DNA of the CDR3 is TGCGCCAGCAGCCCACCGCTAGCGGGGGGCCCCACCGGGGAGCTGTTTTTT. Residues: CASSPPLAGGPTGELFF.